Listed here are 28 T cell receptor beta chains from one sample, sequenced in a study of T cell responses to AZD1222 COVID-19 vaccine. The protocol was immunoSEQ multiplex PCR, while the TCRdb copy is restricted to in-frame clones and leaves out a portion. This sample yields approximately 100,000 clones, of which around 87% are seen a single time; roughly a tenth belongs to the top ten. This material consisted of peripheral blood, taken 28 days after the second AZD1222 dose. The receptors stem from an adult who received the AZD1222 COVID-19 vaccine.

As DNA, the CDR3 is TGTGCCAGCCGGTCTGGGCAGATCAATCAGCCCCAGCATTTT. It yields the protein CASRSGQINQPQHF. V and J are TRBV27 and TRBJ1-5; D unresolved. V was trimmed by 8 bases and J by 3 bases, leaving 14 bases between them. Germline CDR1 and CDR2: MNHEY and SMNVEV (reference sequence). The CDR3 spans 14 residues.

The V gene is TRBV7-2, the J gene TRBJ1-5, with a possible D match to TRBD1 (5 bases). Germline CDR1 reads SGHTA; CDR2 reads FQGNSA. V shed 6 bases and J shed 4 bases, with 13 bases lying between them. The length of the CDR3 is 14 residues. CDR3 loop: CASSSHQGNQPQHF. The CDR3 DNA reads as TGTGCCAGCAGTTCACACCAGGGAAATCAGCCCCAGCATTTT.

CDR3 coding DNA: TGTGCCAGCAGTCTCCCGGGACAGTTTGGCTACACCTTC. Translation: CASSLPGQFGYTF. This chain links TRBV28 with TRBJ1-2, with 7 bases identical to TRBD1. Germline CDR1 MDHEN, CDR2 SYDVKM. Germline trimming cut 5 bases from V and 7 bases from J; bases unmatched to any gene: 7. This CDR3 spans 13 amino acids.

CDR3 sequence reads: CASSQDAGSNSPLHF. The CDR3 nucleotides read TGCGCCAGCAGCCAAGATGCGGGCAGTAATTCACCCCTCCACTTT. This sequence joins TRBV4-1 and TRBJ1-6; no definite D call. Germline V CDR1 and CDR2: MGHRA, YSYEKL. Trimming stripped 0 bases from V and 6 bases from J, with 9 bases between. CDR3 size: 15 residues.

The V and J genes are TRBV5-1 and TRBJ1-2; D is unclear. The V gene lost 1 base and the J gene lost 1 base, with 8 bases spanning the gap. The CDR3 sequence is 14 residues long. CDR1 is SGHRS, CDR2 YFSETQ, per germline. The CDR3 spells CASSLIGFNYGYTF. The CDR3 coding sequence is TGCGCCAGCAGCTTGATCGGGTTTAACTATGGCTACACCTTC. Full variable domain (remainder filled in from reference TRBV5-1 and TRBJ1-2): KAGVTQTPRYLIKTRGQQVTLSCSPISGHRSVSWYQQTPGQGLQFLFEYFSETQRNKGNFPGRFSGRQFSNSRSEMNVSTLELGDSALYLCASSLIGFNYGYTFGSGTRLTVV.

The chain uses TRBV25-1 and TRBJ2-7; D could derive from TRBD1 or TRBD2 (5 bases each). The CDR3 totals 15 residues. The germline V gene encodes CDR1 MGHDK and CDR2 SYGVNS. V was trimmed by 4 bases and J by 4 bases, leaving 17 bases between them. Here the CDR3 reads CASSVRGAGIYEQYF. The CDR3 nucleotides read TGTGCCAGCAGTGTACGAGGGGCCGGGATATACGAGCAGTACTTC.

The V call is TRBV3-1 (or the pseudogene TRBV3-2), the J call TRBJ2-2; D gene ambiguous. Trimming stripped 0 bases from V and 7 bases from J, with 3 bases between. CDR3 length: 12 amino acids. Germline loops: CDR1 LGHDT, CDR2 YNNKEL (reference sequence). The CDR3 region is CASSQEIGELFF. CDR3 in DNA: TGTGCCAGCAGCCAAGAAATCGGGGAGCTGTTTTTT.

The chain carries TRBV6-5 and TRBJ1-5; no firm D call. The V gene's germline CDR1 is MNHEY and CDR2 SVGAGI. The CDR3 loop spans 13 amino acids. The V gene lost 4 bases and the J gene lost 1 base, with 5 bases spanning the gap. For the CDR3, the DNA is TGTGCCAGCAGTTTTGACAGCAATCAGCCCCAGCATTTT. This codes for CASSFDSNQPQHF.

CDR3 protein: CASSPIGQTRPQHF. The DNA for the CDR3 is TGTGCCAGCAGTCCAATAGGACAGACGCGGCCCCAGCATTTT. V usage is TRBV25-1 and J usage is TRBJ1-5, with D tentatively TRBD1 (6 bases). This CDR3 comprises 14 residues. The germline V and J ends were trimmed by 5 bases and 9 bases, with 17 bases remaining between them. Germline CDR1 and CDR2: MGHDK and SYGVNS.

The V and J genes are TRBV21-1 and TRBJ2-2; the tabulated D call, TRBD1, remains unverified against the DNA. TRBV21-1 is a pseudogene. This CDR3 comprises 15 residues. CDR3: CASTPGTANTGELFF. In nucleotides, the CDR3 is TGTGCCAGCACCCCGGGGACAGCGAACACCGGGGAGCTGTTTTTT.

This clone was observed a handful of times. The V call is TRBV27, the J call TRBJ1-5; D possibly corresponds to TRBD1 (5 bases). Germline V gene data show CDR1 as MNHEY and CDR2 as SMNVEV (reference sequence). The CDR3 runs 16 residues. Deletions cut 8 bases from V and 0 bases from J, with 17 bases between. This CDR3 is CASRVLGEGSNQPQHF. The CDR3 DNA follows: TGTGCCAGCCGGGTCTTAGGGGAGGGTAGCAATCAGCCCCAGCATTTT.

This chain joins TRBV6-5 and TRBJ1-4; D not certain. This CDR3 has 12 residues. Per germline, CDR1 MNHEY and CDR2 SVGAGI. With 0 bases removed from V and 8 bases from J, the gap between germline ends came to 4 bases. For the CDR3, the DNA is TGTGCCAGCAGTTACTCATTAGAAAAACTGTTTTTT. It codes for CASSYSLEKLFF.

This rearrangement joins TRBV9 to TRBJ2-3; TRBD2 matches 8 bases. The ends lost 4 bases at V and 4 bases at J; junction bases unmatched: 8. This CDR3 has 15 amino acids. Germline V gene data show CDR1 as SGDLS and CDR2 as YYNGEE. Written as DNA, the CDR3 is TGTGCCAGCAGCAGCGCGGGGGGCTTGGCAGATACGCAGTATTTT. Amino acid sequence: CASSSAGGLADTQYF.

V is TRBV5-6 and J is TRBJ2-1; 8 bases fit TRBD2. The J segment lost 5 bases and the V segment lost 3 bases, leaving 7 bases of the junction unmatched. CDR3 length: 15 residues. Germline lookup yields CDR1 SGHDT and CDR2 YYEEEE. CDR3 sequence: CASSSGGQLDNEQFF. As DNA, the CDR3 is TGTGCCAGCAGCTCGGGGGGGCAATTGGACAATGAGCAGTTCTTC.

This clone appeared a single time. V usage is TRBV5-1 and J usage is TRBJ2-3; the D call may be TRBD1 or TRBD2 (5 bases each). The CDR3 contains 14 residues. Germline V gives CDR1 SGHRS, CDR2 YFSETQ. Trimming removed 2 bases from V and 5 bases from J, with 12 bases in between. The CDR3 sequence: CASSFEGQGDTQYF. The CDR3 bases are TGCGCCAGCAGCTTCGAGGGGCAGGGAGATACGCAGTATTTT.

This clone was seen a few times. V is TRBV19 and J is TRBJ2-2; 13 nucleotides match TRBD2. J gave up 2 bases and V 6 bases, and 9 bases lay outside the gene matches. Germline assignment: CDR1 LNHDA and CDR2 SQIVND (reference sequence). The CDR3 contains 18 residues. As DNA, the CDR3 is TGTGCCAGTAGCTCCTGGACTAGCGGGGGCCTTAACACCGGGGAGCTGTTTTTT. This translates into CASSSWTSGGLNTGELFF.

This clone is a singleton in its sample. J is TRBJ1-2 and V is TRBV19; TRBD1 is a possible D gene (5 bases). This CDR3 region has 14 residues. The V and J ends lost 3 bases and 6 bases respectively, with 14 bases between them. CDR1 and CDR2 (germline): LNHDA, SQIVND (reference sequence). The CDR3 loop is CASSIRQGLHGYTF. In DNA, the CDR3 is TGTGCCAGTAGTATTCGCCAGGGACTCCATGGCTACACCTTC.

The rearrangement joins TRBV5-1 to TRBJ2-2, with TRBD2 matching 7 bases. This CDR3 has 15 amino acids. V dropped 4 bases and J dropped 10; count of bases not matched to a gene: 13. The germline gives CDR1 SGHRS, CDR2 YFSETQ. The CDR3 DNA is TGCGCCAGCAGCAGCGGACTAGGAAAAGCCGAGGAGCTGTTTTTT. This codes for CASSSGLGKAEELFF.

This clone has a single count. The chain recombines TRBV10-1 with TRBJ1-1; D is unclear. The germline CDR1 and CDR2 sequences are WNHNN and SYGVQD (reference sequence). The CDR3 extends over 15 amino acids. V lost 2 bases and J lost 3, with 13 bases in between. In nucleotides, the CDR3 is TGCGCCAGCAGTGAGAGCGGGAGGATGGACACTGAAGCTTTCTTT. Its protein is CASSESGRMDTEAFF.

The J gene is TRBJ2-7, the V gene TRBV6-2 or TRBV6-3, with D perhaps given as TRBD1 or TRBD2 (5 bases each). Trimming took 5 bases from V and 0 from J, leaving 11 bases between them. This CDR3 has 14 amino acids. Germline values: CDR1 MNHEY, CDR2 SVGEGT. The CDR3 region has the DNA TGTGCCAGCAGTCGGGACCCCAGCTCCTACGAGCAGTACTTC. The encoded protein is CASSRDPSSYEQYF.

V and J are TRBV24-1 and TRBJ2-5, with a tentative D call TRBD2 (6 bases). Germline CDR1 and CDR2: KGHDR and SFDVKD. This CDR3 has 14 residues. V lost 1 base, J lost 5 bases, and 10 bases lay in between. This CDR3 is CATSDFGGGETQYF. In nucleotides, the CDR3 is TGTGCCACCAGTGATTTCGGGGGTGGGGAGACCCAGTACTTC.

The rearrangement uses TRBV28 and TRBJ1-6, with TRBD1 as a possible D gene (5 bases). V lost 3 bases and J 3 bases, leaving 6 bases between the germline ends. The CDR3 is 14 residues long. Germline CDR1 reads MDHEN; CDR2 reads SYDVKM. Written as DNA, the CDR3 is TGTGCCAGCAGTTTCAGGGACTATAATTCACCCCTCCACTTT. The encoded protein is CASSFRDYNSPLHF.

The V and J genes are TRBV3-1 (or the pseudogene TRBV3-2) and TRBJ2-7; the D is unclear. This CDR3 spans 15 amino acids. CDR1 LGHDT and CDR2 YNNKEL come from the germline V gene (reference sequence). V lost 1 base and J 3 bases, leaving 13 bases between the germline ends. The CDR3 nucleotides read TGTGCCAGCAGCCAAGTGCCTGCCCAGGTCTACGAGCAGTACTTC. This sequence encodes CASSQVPAQVYEQYF.

This clone is a singleton in its sample. The chain joins TRBV18 to TRBJ2-3; D is perhaps TRBD1 (7 bases). Looked up from germline, CDR1 is KGHSH and CDR2 is LQKENI. CDR3 length equals 15 residues. With 1 base removed from V and 6 bases from J, the gap between germline ends came to 14 bases. The DNA of the CDR3 is TGTGCCAGCTCACCACGGGACAGCGGAGGGGATACGCAGTATTTT. This translates into CASSPRDSGGDTQYF.

This clone was found a few times. As DNA, the CDR3 is TGTGCCAGCAGCTTAGGACCGAAGAGCACTGAAGCTTTCTTT. It is translated as CASSLGPKSTEAFF. The chain is built from TRBV7-9 and TRBJ1-1; D call uncertain. Trimming took 1 base from V and 4 from J, leaving 10 bases between them. Germline CDR1 SEHNR, CDR2 FQNEAQ (reference sequence). The CDR3 spans 14 residues.

The chain employs TRBV24-1 and TRBJ2-3; D not resolved. Trimming pared 1 base from V and 1 base from J, leaving 5 bases between. Germline loops: CDR1 KGHDR, CDR2 SFDVKD. The CDR3 totals 14 residues. The CDR3 DNA reads TGTGCCACCAGTGATTTCCTTCGCACAGATACGCAGTATTTT. This codes for CATSDFLRTDTQYF.

The gene calls are TRBV21-1 and TRBJ1-1; TRBD1 is taken as the D call from the table, unchecked against the DNA. TRBV21-1 is classified as a pseudogene. This CDR3 spans 16 amino acids. This chain's CDR3 is CASSKLGQGAKIEAFF. The CDR3 DNA follows: TGTGCCAGCAGCAAACTAGGACAGGGGGCGAAGATTGAAGCTTTCTTT.

The genes are TRBV11-3 and TRBJ2-2; TRBD1 might be the D (5 bases). The CDR3 loop spans 16 amino acids. Looked up from germline, CDR1 is SGHNT and CDR2 is YENEEA. Trimming took 1 base from V and 8 from J, leaving 17 bases between them. The CDR3, as DNA: TGTGCCAGCAGCTTAGTGACAGTACGAACACCGGGGGAGCTGTTTTTT. Protein sequence: CASSLVTVRTPGELFF.